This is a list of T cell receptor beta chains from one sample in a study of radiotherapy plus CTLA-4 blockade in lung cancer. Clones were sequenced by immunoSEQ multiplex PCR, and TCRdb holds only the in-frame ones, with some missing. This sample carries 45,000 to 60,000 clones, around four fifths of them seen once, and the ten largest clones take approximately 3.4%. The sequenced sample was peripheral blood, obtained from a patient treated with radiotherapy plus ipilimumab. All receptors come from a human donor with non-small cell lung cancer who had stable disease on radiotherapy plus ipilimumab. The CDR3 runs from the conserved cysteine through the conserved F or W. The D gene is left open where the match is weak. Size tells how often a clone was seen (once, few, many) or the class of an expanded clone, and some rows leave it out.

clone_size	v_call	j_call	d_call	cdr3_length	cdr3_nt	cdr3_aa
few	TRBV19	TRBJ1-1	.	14	TGTGCCAGTAGTATATTTTCGGTGAACACTGAAGCTTTCTTT	CASSIFSVNTEAFF
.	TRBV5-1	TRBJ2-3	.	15	TGCGCCAGCCGACCAGCCAGGTCTAGCACAGATACGCAGTATTTT	CASRPARSSTDTQYF
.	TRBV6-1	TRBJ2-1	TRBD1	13	TGTGCCAGCAGTGTTGAAGGACAGGGCGGGCGGTTCTTC	CASSVEGQGGRFF
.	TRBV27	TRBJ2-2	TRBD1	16	TGTGCCAGCAGTCCCCGGGACAGGGGGCTTGGCGGGGAGCTGTTTTTT	CASSPRDRGLGGELFF
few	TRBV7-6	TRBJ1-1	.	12	TGTGCCAGCAGCCCGGGGGTCACTGAAGCTTTCTTT	CASSPGVTEAFF
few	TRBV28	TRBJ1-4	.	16	TGTGCCAGCAGTCGCAACCGGGACTCCCGGAATGAAAAACTGTTTTTT	CASSRNRDSRNEKLFF
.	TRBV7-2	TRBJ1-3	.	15	TGTGCCAGCAGCCGCGGGGGGAGCTCTGGAAACACCATGTATTTT	CASSRGGSSGNTMYF
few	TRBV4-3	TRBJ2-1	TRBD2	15	TGCGCCAGCAGCCGTGGACTAGCGGATTACAATGAGCAGTTCTTC	CASSRGLADYNEQFF
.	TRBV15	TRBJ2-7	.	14	TGTGCCACCAGCAGAGATATGGCTGACTACGAGCAGTACTTC	CATSRDMADYEQYF
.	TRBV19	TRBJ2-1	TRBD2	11	TGTGCCAGTAGTATCAGCGGGAGGTTATTCTTC	CASSISGRLFF
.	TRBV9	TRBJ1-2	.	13	TGTGCCAGCAGCCAAGGACAGAACTATGGCTACACCTTC	CASSQGQNYGYTF
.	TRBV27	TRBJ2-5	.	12	TGTGCCAGCAGACAGGGCGGAGAGACCCAGTACTTC	CASRQGGETQYF
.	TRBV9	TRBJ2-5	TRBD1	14	TGTGCCAGCAGCGCTACAGGGGGCACAGAGACCCAGTACTTC	CASSATGGTETQYF
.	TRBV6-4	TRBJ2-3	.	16	TGTGCCAGCAGCGTACGGGATAGCGGTAGCACAGATACGCAGTATTTT	CASSVRDSGSTDTQYF
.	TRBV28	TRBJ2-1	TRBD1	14	TGTGCCAGCACCCCCCTTCAGGGGGACAATGAGCAGTTCTTC	CASTPLQGDNEQFF
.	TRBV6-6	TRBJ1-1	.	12	TGTGCCAGCCGGGACACGAACACTGAAGCTTTCTTT	CASRDTNTEAFF
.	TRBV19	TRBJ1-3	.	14	TGTGCCACTCCAGGGTTCCTCTCTGGAAACACCATATATTTT	CATPGFLSGNTIYF
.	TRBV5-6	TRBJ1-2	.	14	TGTGCCAGCAACCCGAGGGGCAGGGGCTATGGCTACACCTTC	CASNPRGRGYGYTF
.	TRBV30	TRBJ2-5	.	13	TGTGCCTGGAGTGCAGGCCTCCAAGAGACCCAGTACTTC	CAWSAGLQETQYF
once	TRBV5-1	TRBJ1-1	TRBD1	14	TGCGCCAGCAGCTGGACAGGGGGGCGGACTGAAGCTTTCTTT	CASSWTGGRTEAFF
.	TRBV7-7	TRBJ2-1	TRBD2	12	TGTGCCAGCAGCCCGGGAGGAATCGAGCAGTTCTTC	CASSPGGIEQFF
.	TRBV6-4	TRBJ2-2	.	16	TGTGCCAGCAGTAAGGGGTCTAGCGTTAACACCGGGGAGCTGTTTTTT	CASSKGSSVNTGELFF
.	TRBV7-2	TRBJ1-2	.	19	TGTGCCAGCAGCTTAGATTTTGGGGCCAGCCTCTATCGTCTTCGTGGCTACACCTTC	CASSLDFGASLYRLRGYTF
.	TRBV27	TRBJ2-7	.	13	TGTGCCAGCAGTTTACGGGCGGGCTACGAGCAGTACTTC	CASSLRAGYEQYF
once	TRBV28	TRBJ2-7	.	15	TGTGCCAGCAGTTTACAGGCAGGCCTTGGCTACGAGCAGTACTTC	CASSLQAGLGYEQYF
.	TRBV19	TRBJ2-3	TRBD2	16	TGTGCCAGTAGTGAGGGACTAGCGGGCTATGCAGATACGCAGTATTTT	CASSEGLAGYADTQYF
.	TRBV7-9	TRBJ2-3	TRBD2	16	TGTGCCAGCAGCTTAGGGGCTAGCGGGAGGTTGGATACGCAGTATTTT	CASSLGASGRLDTQYF
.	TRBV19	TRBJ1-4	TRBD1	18	TGTGCCACTCGGGACAGGGGGCGCCTGAGGTCCGGGCCGGGAAAACTGTTTTTT	CATRDRGRLRSGPGKLFF
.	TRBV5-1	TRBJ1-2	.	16	TGCGCCAGCAGCCCCGGGGCGATCTCGGGAGGATATGGCTACACCTTC	CASSPGAISGGYGYTF
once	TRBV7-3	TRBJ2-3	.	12	TGTGCCAGCAGCAAAGACAGGAATACGCAGTATTTT	CASSKDRNTQYF
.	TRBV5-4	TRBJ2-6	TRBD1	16	TGTGCCAGCAGGGCAGGGGGTTCTTCTGTTGCCAACGTCCTGACTTTC	CASRAGGSSVANVLTF
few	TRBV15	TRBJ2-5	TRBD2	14	TGTGCCACCAGCAGCGGGAGGGGGGGAGAGACCCAGTACTTC	CATSSGRGGETQYF
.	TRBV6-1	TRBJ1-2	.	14	TGTGCCAGCAGTGAAGTCAGAGGTTGGGATGGCTACACCTTC	CASSEVRGWDGYTF
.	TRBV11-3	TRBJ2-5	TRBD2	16	TGTGCCAGCAGCTCCGGGACTAGCGGAGGCGAAGAGACCCAGTACTTC	CASSSGTSGGEETQYF
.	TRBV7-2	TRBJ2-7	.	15	TGTGCCAGCAGCTGGTTCCACAGGGGAGGCTACGAGCAGTACTTC	CASSWFHRGGYEQYF
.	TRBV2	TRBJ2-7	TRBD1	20	TGTGCCAGCGGTCGCCCCCCGACAGGGATACCCAAAGCCCCCTCCTACGAGCAGTACTTC	CASGRPPTGIPKAPSYEQYF